The clone carrying this T cell receptor (beta chain) is a singleton in its sample. The antigen is unknown. This specimen belongs to a study of T-cell reconstitution after alpha-beta-depleted transplantation in children. Points from the study as a whole: The authors attributed T-cell counts and diversity one year after transplant mostly to newly produced T cells.

CDR1 is MNHEY, CDR2 SMNVEV, per germline (reference sequence). This CDR3 is built from 14 residues. Trimming pared 5 bases from V and 7 bases from J, leaving 14 bases between. The authors prepared the TCRbeta library with unique molecular identifiers. A single record per CDR3 protein comes from TCRdb applying MiXCR to the PCR reads. Of 250,000 to 350,000 distinct CDR3 sequences detected, approximately 23% appear once; the ten largest clones hold roughly 9.8%. The sequences come from PBMCs, mostly from graft donor cells, collected 180 days after TCRalphabeta/CD19-depleted stem cell transplant. This chain links TRBV27 with TRBJ1-4; no reliable D call. This sequence was found in a male patient younger than 18 who had a stem cell transplant for acute lymphoblastic leukemia, so the T cells may come from the graft donor. Here the CDR3 DNA reads TGTGCCAGCAGTCCCTTTTTTGGAAGTGAAAAACTGTTTTTT. This codes for CASSPFFGSEKLFF.